This T cell receptor (beta chain) was found in a study of blood T cell repertoires in COVID-19. As for the study in general: Some COVID-19 samples were acute and others convalescent; all came from the United States, Italy and Spain.

As originally analysed: Nucleated cell counts were estimated from reference gene primer amplification. The data were produced by immunoSEQ multiplex PCR, yet TCRdb's version contains in-frame clones alone and is incomplete. V and J calls and clone size are given by that table; D and trimming were obtained from the DNA. The data show roughly 150,000 clones, 70% to 90% seen once. Seattle's cohort entered during active infection and was followed longitudinally. The CDR3 has 15 amino acids. Sequencing was done on a sample of peripheral blood. This rearrangement joins TRBV21-1 to TRBJ2-6; the table's D call TRBD2 went unverified against the DNA. TRBV21-1 is a listed pseudogene. The origin of this receptor is a woman older than 75 with COVID-19, enrolled during active disease. CDR3 loop: CASSPRLSGANVLTF. The CDR3, as DNA: TGTGCCAGCAGCCCACGACTCTCTGGGGCCAACGTCCTGACTTTC.